This passage covers 2 T cell receptor beta chains from one sample sequenced in a study of cytomegalovirus exposure and HLA in healthy donors. The PCR contained 60 Vbeta and 13 Jbeta primers. Measured with immunoSEQ multiplex PCR; TCRdb has only the in-frame clones, and not every one. This repertoire shows over 120,000 clones, around a tenth found once; its top ten account for about 1.9%. Material for sequencing was PBMCs. The source is a man aged 45 to 65 in good health and CMV-seronegative.

V and J are TRBV5-4 and TRBJ1-2, with D perhaps TRBD1 (6 bases). Per the germline V gene, CDR1 is SGHNT and CDR2 is YYREEE (reference sequence). The CDR3 spans 16 residues. Between the trimmed V and J ends, which lost 5 bases and 3 bases, there was a span of 20 bases. The CDR3 bases are TGTGCCAGCAGGGACCGGACAGTAAACTTCGACTATGGCTACACCTTC. It yields the protein CASRDRTVNFDYGYTF.

The chain carries TRBV7-2 and TRBJ2-1; 8 bases align to TRBD1. The CDR3 loop spans 15 amino acids. The V gene end was trimmed by 1 base and the J gene end by 5 bases; junction bases not matched to a gene: 4. CDR1 is SGHTA, CDR2 FQGNSA, per germline. The CDR3 DNA follows: TGTGCCAGCAGCTTAGGCAGGGGGCCGAACAATGAGCAGTTCTTC. Translating it yields CASSLGRGPNNEQFF.